This record looks at one T cell receptor (beta chain) sequence and its context. The antigen is unknown. This specimen comes from a study of T-cell memory formation after mild COVID-19. Each CDR3 protein gets one entry after TCRdb re-called the 5' RACE reads with MiXCR. Among 350,000 to 450,000 distinct CDR3 sequences, around 28% were seen once, and the ten largest hold approximately 12%. General study points: Clones that contracted from day 15 to 85 were balanced CD4/CD8, while later expanders leaned CD4+.

This CDR3 comprises 17 residues. The TCR sequence derives from an adult woman who had mild COVID-19 (a few samples of this study predate the infection). Cell type and time point are not known. The chain carries TRBV21-1 and TRBJ2-3; TRBD2 is the table's D call, not checked against the DNA. TRBV21-1 is an annotated pseudogene. The source material was PBMCs or a T cell subset sorted from them (not recorded which). The CDR3 sequence is CASSNGRLAGVSDTQYF. The DNA for the CDR3 is TGTGCCAGCAGCAATGGGAGACTAGCGGGAGTGAGCGATACGCAGTATTTT.